The subject of this entry is one TCR beta chain. Its antigen is unknown. The data were taken from a study of CD8 T cells in ankylosing spondylitis. Regarding the study as a whole: Peripheral blood samples showed relatively rare disease-linked clones, and these clones were CD8+. Characteristic, it appeared, of ankylosing spondylitis blood was a TCR beta motif of roughly 8 highly homologous variants.

The V gene end was trimmed by 6 bases and the J gene end by 5 bases; junction bases not matched to a gene: 5. This CDR3 has 15 amino acids. CDR1 is DFQATT and CDR2 is SNEGSKA in the germline V gene (reference sequence). Quantitative 5'-RACE was performed with molecular barcodes, and it yielded the TCR beta libraries. TCRdb reanalysed the 5' RACE reads using MiXCR and keeps one entry per CDR3 protein. Of over 130,000 distinct CDR3 sequences in the sample, around two fifths were seen once. This receptor was obtained from a male donor with ankylosing spondylitis. The chain carries TRBV20-1 and TRBJ2-1; 15 nucleotides agree with TRBD2. Material: synovial fluid, either unsorted or a sorted T cell fraction (not recorded which). The CDR3, as DNA: TGCAGTGCGGGGGGACTAGCGGGAGGCCACAATGAGCAGTTCTTC. Translating it yields CSAGGLAGGHNEQFF.